This T cell receptor beta chain was recorded in a study of blood T cell repertoires in COVID-19. Study overall: Spain, Italy and the United States supplied samples that represented acute and convalescent COVID-19.

The method was immunoSEQ multiplex PCR; TCRdb's version includes in-frame clones alone and lacks a portion of them. Here the sample spans over 150,000 clones, roughly 94% being singletons. V gave up 4 bases and J gave up 3 bases, with 9 bases separating them. The CDR3 covers 13 residues. Sequencing input: peripheral blood. The clonotype comes from a man aged 30 to 39 with COVID-19, enrolled during active disease. The V gene is TRBV12-3 or TRBV12-4, the J gene TRBJ1-1, with a possible D match to TRBD1 (5 bases). The chain's CDR3 is CASSSRGDTEAFF. The CDR3 DNA is TGTGCCAGCAGTTCTCGGGGGGACACTGAAGCTTTCTTT.